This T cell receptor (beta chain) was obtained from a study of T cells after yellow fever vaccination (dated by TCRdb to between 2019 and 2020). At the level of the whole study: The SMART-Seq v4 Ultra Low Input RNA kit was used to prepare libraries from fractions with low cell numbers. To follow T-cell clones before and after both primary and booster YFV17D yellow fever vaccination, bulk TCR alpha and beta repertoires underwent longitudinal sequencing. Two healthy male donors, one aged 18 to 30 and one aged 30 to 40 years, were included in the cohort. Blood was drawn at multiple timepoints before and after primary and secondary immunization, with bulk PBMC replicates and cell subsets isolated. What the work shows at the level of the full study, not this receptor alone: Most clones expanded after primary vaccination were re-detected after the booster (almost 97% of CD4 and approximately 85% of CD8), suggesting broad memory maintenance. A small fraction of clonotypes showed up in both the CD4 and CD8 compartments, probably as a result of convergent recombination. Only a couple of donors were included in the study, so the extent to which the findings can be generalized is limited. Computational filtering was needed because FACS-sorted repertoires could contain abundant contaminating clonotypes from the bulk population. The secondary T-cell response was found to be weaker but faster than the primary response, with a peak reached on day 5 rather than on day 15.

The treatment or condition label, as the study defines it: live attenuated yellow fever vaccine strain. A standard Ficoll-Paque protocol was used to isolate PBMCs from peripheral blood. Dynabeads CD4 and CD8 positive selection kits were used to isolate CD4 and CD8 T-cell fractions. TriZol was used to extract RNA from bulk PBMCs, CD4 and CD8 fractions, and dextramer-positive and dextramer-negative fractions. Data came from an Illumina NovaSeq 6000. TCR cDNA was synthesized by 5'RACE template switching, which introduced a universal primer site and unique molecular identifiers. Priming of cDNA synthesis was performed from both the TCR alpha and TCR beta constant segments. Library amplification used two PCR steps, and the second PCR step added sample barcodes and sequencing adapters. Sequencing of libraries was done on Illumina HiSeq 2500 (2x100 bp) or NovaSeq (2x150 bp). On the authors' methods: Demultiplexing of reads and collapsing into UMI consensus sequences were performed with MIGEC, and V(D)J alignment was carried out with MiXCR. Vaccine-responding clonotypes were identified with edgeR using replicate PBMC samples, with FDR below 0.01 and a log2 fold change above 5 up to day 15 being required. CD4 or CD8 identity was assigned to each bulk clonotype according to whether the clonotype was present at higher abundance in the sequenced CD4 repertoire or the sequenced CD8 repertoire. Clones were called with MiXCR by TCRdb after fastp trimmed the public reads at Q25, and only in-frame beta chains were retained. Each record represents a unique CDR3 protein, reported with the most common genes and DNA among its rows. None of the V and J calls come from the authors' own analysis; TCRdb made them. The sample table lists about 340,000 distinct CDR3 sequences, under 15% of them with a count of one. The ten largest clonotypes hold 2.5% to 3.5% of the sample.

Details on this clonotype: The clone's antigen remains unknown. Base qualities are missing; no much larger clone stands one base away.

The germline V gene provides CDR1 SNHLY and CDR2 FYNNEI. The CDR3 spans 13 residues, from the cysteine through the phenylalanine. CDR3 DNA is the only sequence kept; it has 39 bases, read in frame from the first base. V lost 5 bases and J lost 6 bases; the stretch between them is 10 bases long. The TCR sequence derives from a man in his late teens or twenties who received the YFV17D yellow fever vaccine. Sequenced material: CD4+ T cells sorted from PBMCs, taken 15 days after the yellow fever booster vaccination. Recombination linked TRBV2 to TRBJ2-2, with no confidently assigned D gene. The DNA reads TGTGCCAGCAGTACTGTCCCCTCCGGGGAGCTGTTTTTT. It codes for CASSTVPSGELFF.